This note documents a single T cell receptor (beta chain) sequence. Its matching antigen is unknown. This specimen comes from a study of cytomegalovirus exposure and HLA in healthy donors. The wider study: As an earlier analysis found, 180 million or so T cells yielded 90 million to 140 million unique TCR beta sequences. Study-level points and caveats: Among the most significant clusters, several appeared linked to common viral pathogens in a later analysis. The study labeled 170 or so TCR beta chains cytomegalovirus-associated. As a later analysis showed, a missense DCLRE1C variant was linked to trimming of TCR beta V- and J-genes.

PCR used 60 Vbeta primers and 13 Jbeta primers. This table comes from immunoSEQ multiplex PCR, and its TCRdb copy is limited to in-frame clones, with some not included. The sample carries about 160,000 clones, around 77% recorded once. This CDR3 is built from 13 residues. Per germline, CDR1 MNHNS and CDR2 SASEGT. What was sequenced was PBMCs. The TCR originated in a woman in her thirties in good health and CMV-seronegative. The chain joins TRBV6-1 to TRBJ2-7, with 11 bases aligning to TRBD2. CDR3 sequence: CAGGLAVSYEQYF. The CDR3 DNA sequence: TGTGCGGGGGGACTAGCGGTGTCCTACGAGCAGTACTTC.